Here is one T cell receptor (beta chain) with its context. Its antigen is not yet known. Base qualities were left out, and no much larger clone turns up one base away. The library came from multiplex PCR. Instrument on record: Illumina HiSeq 4000. TCR beta libraries were built with iRepertoire HTBI primers and Arm-PCR amplification of CDR3 regions. Before sequencing, the PCR products underwent gel purification. On the study's bioinformatics: Gene usage analysis of CDR3 amino acid clonotypes used the approximately 62 TRBV and about 15 TRBJ segments found across samples. COPE and FqMerger were used to merge filtered high-quality paired reads into contigs. BLAST was used to align contigs to IMGT TRBV, TRBD and TRBJ reference genes, and CDR3 was defined according to IMGT. Highly expanded clones were defined as clonotypes with a frequency above 0.1%. Shannon entropy was used to measure repertoire diversity, and the Gini coefficient was used to measure V-J evenness. A clonotype found in more than one individual was treated as public. TCRdb itself trimmed the public reads at Q25 with fastp, ran MiXCR and retained productive beta chains. Rows merge per CDR3 protein into single entries with the most common DNA and genes. These V and J calls are TCRdb output, not the study's own analysis. For this sample there are about 470,000 distinct CDR3 sequences; approximately 21% appear just once. The top ten clonotypes cover approximately 6.4% of the sample.

The source of the sample is a study of regulatory T cells in long-lasting Graves disease (dated by TCRdb to the early 2020s). About the investigation overall: Persistent Graves' disease meant more than 5 years of antithyroid drug treatment with TSH receptor autoantibodies that stayed positive. Patients with persistent Graves' disease were compared with patients with newly diagnosed Graves' disease using TCR sequencing and RNA sequencing of peripheral blood. The study took place in China and was registered as a clinical trial. TCR sequencing covered some 13 persistent and 20 newly diagnosed Graves' disease patients, 33 samples in total. On average, persistent Graves' disease patients in the clinical cohort had been on antithyroid drugs for approximately ten years. The investigation overall reported the following: As a limitation, the authors acknowledged that the small sample size may reduce accuracy. TRBV28, TRBJ1-2 and TRBJ2-5 were preferentially used in persistent disease, while TRBV20-1 and TRBJ2-1 were favored in newly diagnosed disease. The study examined only peripheral blood because the primary lesion, thyroid tissue, could not be accessed. Persistent patients shared more public clonotypes among themselves (roughly 2,700) than newly diagnosed patients did (roughly 920). Sequencing and analysis were limited to the TCR beta chain. Compared with newly diagnosed patients, patients with persistent Graves' disease had lower TCR Shannon entropy and fewer highly expanded clones, which suggests clonal expansion.

The germline ends are 13 bases apart after V is trimmed by 3 bases and J by 2 bases. CDR1 is given as ENHRY and CDR2 as SYGVKD, both from the germline V gene. There are 16 amino acids in the CDR3, from cysteine to phenylalanine inclusive. Just the 48-base CDR3 DNA is kept, in frame starting at base 1. In the paper's terms, the time point label means: persistent/refractory GD, antithyroid drugs over 5 years with positive TRAb. RNA was extracted from PBMCs in TRIzol for both TCR sequencing and RNA sequencing. Graves' disease was diagnosed according to American Thyroid Association guidelines. Patients were recruited from an endocrinology department in Xi'an, China. From each patient, approximately 10 milliliters of peripheral blood was collected into an EDTA anticoagulant tube. Ficoll Paque Plus density gradient separation was used to isolate PBMCs, and no additional T cell sorting was done. An Agilent 2100 Bioanalyzer and agarose gel were used to check RNA quality, and a NanoDrop 2000 was used to measure RNA concentration.

The sequencing used peripheral blood mononuclear cells (PBMCs), collected when the disease was refractory, from a patient treated with antithyroid drugs. Recombination linked TRBV10-3 to TRBJ2-2; the D segment could be TRBD1, given 6 matching bases. The sequence was collected from a female donor with Graves disease. The DNA sequence is given as TGTGCCATCAGTGAACAGGGAAGTCAAAACACCGGGGAGCTGTTTTTT. Its amino acids are CAISEQGSQNTGELFF.